This TCR beta chain comes out of a study of cytomegalovirus exposure and HLA in healthy donors. Broader study findings: Looking again later, the authors saw that most CMV-associated TCR beta chains seemed HLA-restricted. Being productive about 87% or about 30% of the time was typical of most TCR beta V segments in an earlier analysis. Per published accounts, TCR beta sequences correctly predicted the HLA-A and HLA-B alleles of most subjects. Approximately 17,000 TCR beta sequences were associated with HLA alleles at 0.05 false discovery rate in a later analysis.

This CDR3 spans 13 amino acids. Trimming took off 1 base at V and 3 bases at J, with 8 bases between the two ends. Germline V lookup: CDR1 SGHDT, CDR2 YYEEEE. PCR primers comprised 60 Vbeta and 13 Jbeta primers. TCRdb's copy holds only in-frame clones and misses some; the assay was immunoSEQ multiplex PCR. Its clone listing holds tens of thousands of clones. A remark on this clone: Its antigen is unidentified.

The rearrangement links TRBV5-6 to TRBJ2-7; D is perhaps TRBD1 (6 bases). This TCR was recovered from a man in his forties or fifties in good health and CMV-seropositive. Sequenced input: PBMCs. The CDR3 protein is CASSLRGHYEQYF. The CDR3 DNA follows: TGTGCCAGCAGCTTGAGGGGACACTACGAGCAGTACTTC.